These 9 T cell receptor beta chains originate from one sample sequenced in a study of cytomegalovirus exposure and HLA in healthy donors. The primer mix had 60 Vbeta and 13 Jbeta primers. The table came from immunoSEQ multiplex PCR; TCRdb's copy has only in-frame clones and leaves some out. The sample lists approximately 160,000 clones, roughly 85% occurring once. Sequencing input: PBMCs. The receptors originated from a male donor in good health and CMV-seronegative.

The chain links TRBV6-5 to TRBJ1-2; D might be TRBD1 (6 bases). The V end lost 5 bases, the J end lost 7 bases, and 17 bases lay between the germline ends. The CDR3 loop spans 14 amino acids. Germline CDR1 and CDR2: MNHEY and SVGAGI. The CDR3 DNA reads as TGTGCCAGCAGTAGGACAGTAGGCAGGAGTGGCTACACCTTC. This translates into CASSRTVGRSGYTF.

V usage is TRBV27 and J usage is TRBJ1-2; 7 nucleotides line up with TRBD1. This CDR3 has 14 residues. Germline lookup yields CDR1 MNHEY and CDR2 SMNVEV (reference sequence). Losses at the gene ends were 3 bases for V and 3 bases for J; bases not matched to a gene: 4. As DNA, the CDR3 is TGTGCCAGCAGTTTGAGAGGGGGCGACTATGGCTACACCTTC. Encoded protein: CASSLRGGDYGYTF.

About this clone itself: One end of the junction does not line up with germline, which may come from a read error. The chain carries TRBV7-7 and TRBJ2-7; perhaps TRBD1 as D (6 bases). Germline CDR1 is SSHAT and CDR2 is FNYEAQ (reference sequence). The CDR3 extends over 13 amino acids. The DNA of the CDR3 is TGTGCCAGCAGCCAAATCGCTGGGGGCGAGCAGTACTTT. As protein: CASSQIAGGEQYF.

Concerning this clone: Relative to the germline gene, one junction end is altered; a read error may explain this. The rearrangement uses TRBV7-9 and TRBJ2-2; 7 bases align to TRBD1. The CDR3 runs 14 residues. CDR1 and CDR2 (germline): SEHNR, FQNEAQ (reference sequence). CDR3 nucleotide sequence: TGTTCCAGCAGCTTATGGACAGGTAGCCGGGAGCTGTTTTTT. It codes for CSSSLWTGSRELFF.

J is TRBJ2-2 and V is TRBV18, with D possibly being TRBD1 (6 bases). The V gene's germline CDR1 is KGHSH and CDR2 LQKENI. CDR3 length: 13 amino acids. The ends were cut back, 6 bases at V and 2 bases at J, with 7 bases in the middle. The CDR3 loop reads CASSGTNTGELFF. The CDR3, as DNA: TGTGCCAGCTCCGGGACAAACACCGGGGAGCTGTTTTTT.

The chain has TRBV5-1 and TRBJ2-4; the match to TRBD1 covers 8 bases. This CDR3 is 17 amino acids long. CDR1 is SGHRS, CDR2 YFSETQ, per germline. V trimming: 0 bases; J trimming: 0 bases; junction bases outside the gene matches: 5. The CDR3 coding sequence is TGCGCCAGCAGCTTGGTGACAGGGGACTTAGCCAAAAACATTCAGTACTTC. Protein: CASSLVTGDLAKNIQYF.

This chain uses TRBV4-1 with TRBJ2-7; D gene unclear. There are 15 residues in the CDR3. CDR1 MGHRA and CDR2 YSYEKL come from the germline V gene. V lost 0 bases, J lost 2 bases, and 11 bases lay in between. CDR3 bases: TGCGCCAGCAGCCAAGAGCGAAATGCCCCCTACGAGCAGTACTTC. This translates into CASSQERNAPYEQYF.

This sequence joins TRBV11-2 and TRBJ1-4; D gene uncertain. Germline CDR1 reads SGHAT; CDR2 reads FQNNGV. This CDR3 region has 15 residues. Trimming removed 1 base at V and 0 bases at J, with 6 bases between. CDR3 DNA sequence: TGTGCCAGCAGCTTAGGGTCTACAACTAATGAAAAACTGTTTTTT. Protein product: CASSLGSTTNEKLFF. Full variable domain (rest looked up from reference TRBV11-2 and TRBJ1-4): EAGVAQSPRYKIIEKRQSVAFWCNPISGHATLYWYQQILGQGPKLLIQFQNNGVVDDSQLPKDRFSAERLKGVDSTLKIQPAKLEDSAVYLCASSLGSTTNEKLFFGSGTQLSVL.

The J gene is TRBJ2-7, the V gene TRBV5-1, with a tentative D call TRBD2 (5 bases). Germline assignment: CDR1 SGHRS and CDR2 YFSETQ. This CDR3 is 16 amino acids long. Trimming removed 4 bases at V and 2 bases at J, with 19 bases between. CDR3: CASSRGVIGVTYEQYF. The DNA of the CDR3 is TGCGCCAGCAGCCGAGGAGTAATCGGGGTAACCTACGAGCAGTACTTC.